These 20 T cell receptor beta chains were sequenced from one sample in a study of identical twins. TCRdb used MiXCR to reprocess the 5' RACE reads, holding one entry per CDR3 protein. The data hold about 530,000 distinct CDR3 sequences, with about a fifth observed a single time. This sample was shared with a second study, whose subject was yellow fever vaccine responses in identical twins.

What was sequenced was CD4+ T cells sorted from blood. The receptors here all came from a woman between 18 and 30 years old in good health.

This clonotype was detected only a few times. V usage is TRBV5-1 and J usage is TRBJ1-2, with TRBD1 matching over 8 bases. CDR1 SGHRS and CDR2 YFSETQ come from the germline V gene. V trimming: 0 bases; J trimming: 2 bases; junction bases outside the gene matches: 12. CDR3 size: 18 residues. CDR3 loop: CASSLASARGPSNYGYTF. CDR3 sequence (DNA): TGCGCCAGCAGCTTGGCCTCGGCCAGGGGGCCCTCCAACTATGGCTACACCTTC.

This clonotype was observed a handful of times. The chain employs TRBV27 and TRBJ2-7; 7 nucleotides line up with TRBD1. The J segment lost 0 bases and the V segment lost 6 bases, leaving 5 bases of the junction unmatched. CDR1 and CDR2 from the germline V gene are MNHEY and SMNVEV (reference sequence). This CDR3 has 14 amino acids. Written as DNA, the CDR3 is TGTGCCAGCAGCAACAGGGGTATCTCCTACGAGCAGTACTTC. Protein sequence: CASSNRGISYEQYF.

This clonotype has just a few counts. This sequence joins TRBV19 and TRBJ2-3; no clear D. Looked up from germline, CDR1 is LNHDA and CDR2 is SQIVND (reference sequence). Trimming left V 5 bases short and J 12 bases short, with 18 bases between. This CDR3 contains 13 residues. The CDR3 DNA sequence: TGTGCCAGTAGTTATGCGTCTAGGGCAGAACAGTATTTT. This translates into CASSYASRAEQYF.

The chain combines TRBV20-1 with TRBJ2-3; possibly TRBD1 for D (6 bases). This CDR3 has 14 residues. The ends were cut back, 6 bases at V and 3 bases at J, with 16 bases in the middle. Germline lookup yields CDR1 DFQATT and CDR2 SNEGSKA (reference sequence). The CDR3 spells CSAPSWGLTDTQYF. In DNA form, the CDR3 reads TGCAGTGCCCCGTCATGGGGGCTGACAGATACGCAGTATTTT.

The chain recombines TRBV10-3 with TRBJ2-5, with 13 bases matching TRBD2. V lost 9 bases and J lost 1; bases outside the gene matches: 2. Germline-derived CDR1 and CDR2 are ENHRY and SYGVKD. CDR3 length: 14 residues. This CDR3 is CAMGTSGAQETQYF. CDR3 nucleotide sequence: TGTGCCATGGGGACTAGCGGGGCCCAAGAGACCCAGTACTTC.

V is TRBV27 and J is TRBJ1-5; tentative D call: TRBD1 (5 bases). V was shortened by 3 bases and J by 9 bases, with 18 bases between the two germline ends. In germline, CDR1 is MNHEY, CDR2 SMNVEV (reference sequence). This CDR3 is 15 amino acids long. The chain's CDR3 is CASSFRGPTRAPQHF. The CDR3 region has the DNA TGTGCCAGCAGTTTTCGGGGACCTACTCGTGCGCCCCAGCATTTT.

The chain is built from TRBV28 and TRBJ2-5; D gene uncertain. Germline CDR1 reads MDHEN; CDR2 reads SYDVKM. The CDR3 covers 16 residues. V gave up 5 bases and J gave up 1 base, with 17 bases separating them. The CDR3 DNA sequence: TGTGCCAGCAGTCCCTCAGGCGCAACTCCCCAAGAGACCCAGTACTTC. Amino acids: CASSPSGATPQETQYF.

This clonotype has a handful of counts. The chain joins TRBV3-1 to TRBJ2-7; the D is unclear. Germline assignment: CDR1 LGHDT and CDR2 YNNKEL (reference sequence). The CDR3 contains 15 residues. The V end was cut by 1 base, the J end by 3 bases, with 13 bases between. In DNA, the CDR3 is TGTGCCAGCAGCCAAGGACAAACTCGAAACTACGAGCAGTACTTC. This sequence encodes CASSQGQTRNYEQYF.

This clonotype has more than one count but fewer than ten. V gene TRBV20-1 combines with J gene TRBJ1-1; 8 bases map to TRBD1. Unmatched junction bases numbered 16, after V lost 6 bases and J lost 4 bases. CDR3 length: 16 residues. Per the germline V gene, CDR1 is DFQATT and CDR2 is SNEGSKA (reference sequence). CDR3 DNA sequence: TGCAGTGCACCTAACCACAGGGGGAATGCTGTCACTGAAGCTTTCTTT. Translated, it gives CSAPNHRGNAVTEAFF.

CDR3 nucleotide sequence: TGTGCCAGCAGCTTGGGAGGGTACGGGGCCTACGAGCAGTACTTC. Its protein product is CASSLGGYGAYEQYF. This chain uses TRBV5-5 with TRBJ2-7, with D possibly TRBD2 on 5 matching bases. CDR3 size: 15 residues. Germline V gene lookup returns CDR1 SGHKS and CDR2 YYEKEE (reference sequence). Trimming removed 0 bases from V and 2 bases from J, with 12 bases in between.

V is TRBV6-2 or TRBV6-3 and J is TRBJ2-5, with 11 bases lining up with TRBD2. The CDR3 is made up of 14 amino acids. Trimming removed 10 bases from V and 4 bases from J; junction bases left unmatched: 8. Germline assignment: CDR1 MNHEY and CDR2 SVGEGT. Here the CDR3 reads CATKLAGVAETQYF. Here the CDR3 DNA reads TGTGCCACTAAACTAGCGGGGGTGGCAGAGACCCAGTACTTC.

The V call is TRBV7-2, the J call TRBJ1-1; D is undetermined. The germline V and J ends were trimmed by 5 bases and 4 bases, with 11 bases remaining between them. The CDR3 totals 13 residues. The germline gives CDR1 SGHTA, CDR2 FQGNSA. CDR3 protein: CASSVFRGTEAFF. In DNA, the CDR3 is TGTGCCAGCAGCGTATTCCGTGGCACTGAAGCTTTCTTT.

This clonotype was seen only a few times. This chain uses TRBV11-2 with TRBJ2-1; 14 positions match TRBD2. This CDR3 has 18 residues. In germline, CDR1 is SGHAT, CDR2 FQNNGV. J was trimmed by 4 bases and V by 5 bases; bases with no gene match: 10. The CDR3 DNA sequence: TGTGCCAGCAGCCGCAGACTAGCGGGAGGGTCGCTTTACAATGAGCAGTTCTTC. The encoded protein is CASSRRLAGGSLYNEQFF.

The chain links TRBV5-1 to TRBJ1-1; D gene ambiguous. Germline V gene data show CDR1 as SGHRS and CDR2 as YFSETQ. This CDR3 is 15 amino acids long. Trimming pared 0 bases from V and 1 base from J, leaving 10 bases between. DNA for the CDR3: TGCGCCAGCAGCTTGGTTGCAGGCACGAACACTGAAGCTTTCTTT. Amino acids: CASSLVAGTNTEAFF.

CDR3 residues: CASSLEFYSNQPQHF. The CDR3 region has the DNA TGTGCCAGCAGCTTAGAATTTTATAGCAATCAGCCCCAGCATTTT. The V gene is TRBV7-2, the J gene TRBJ1-5; no definite D call. V was trimmed by 1 base and J by 0 bases, leaving 7 bases between them. Per germline, CDR1 SGHTA and CDR2 FQGNSA. CDR3 length: 15 amino acids.

The chain recombines TRBV20-1 with TRBJ2-2; maybe TRBD2 (5 bases). This CDR3 spans 14 amino acids. V dropped 1 base and J dropped 3 bases, with 9 bases sitting between them. Looked up from germline, CDR1 is DFQATT and CDR2 is SNEGSKA (reference sequence). The CDR3 sequence: CSARGETYTGELFF. CDR3 in DNA: TGCAGTGCTAGAGGGGAGACCTACACCGGGGAGCTGTTTTTT.

V gene TRBV2 combines with J gene TRBJ2-7; 9 positions agree with TRBD2. With 5 bases clipped from V and 3 bases from J, the junction kept 8 bases outside the gene matches. CDR1 is SNHLY, CDR2 FYNNEI, per germline. The CDR3 runs 15 residues. The CDR3, as DNA: TGTGCCAGCAGTCAAGGACTAGCGAGAGACTACGAGCAGTACTTC. Amino acids: CASSQGLARDYEQYF.

This clonotype was found a few times. The V gene is TRBV15, the J gene TRBJ2-5; a weak D match, TRBD2 (6 bases). V shed 0 bases and J shed 1 base, with 9 bases lying between them. Germline V gene data show CDR1 as LNHNV and CDR2 as YYDKDF (reference sequence). This CDR3 region has 15 residues. The CDR3 spells CATSRDRLGQETQYF. In DNA, the CDR3 is TGTGCCACCAGCAGAGATCGACTAGGCCAAGAGACCCAGTACTTC.

The chain couples TRBV10-2 to TRBJ2-3, with D maybe TRBD2 (6 bases). Between the trimmed V and J ends, which lost 6 bases and 2 bases, there was a span of 12 bases. The CDR3 totals 14 residues. Germline CDR1 WSHSY, CDR2 SAAADI. The CDR3, as DNA: TGCGCCAGCAGACCGGGACTGACCACAGATACGCAGTATTTT. This codes for CASRPGLTTDTQYF.

This clonotype has just a few counts. V usage is TRBV27 and J usage is TRBJ2-5; D possibly uses TRBD1 or TRBD2 (6 bases each). The CDR3 has 16 amino acids. Germline CDR1 reads MNHEY; CDR2 reads SMNVEV (reference sequence). Trimming cost V 4 bases and J 5 bases, with 20 bases left between them. The CDR3 DNA reads as TGTGCCAGCAGTTCTACGGGGGCTCAAAGAGGGGAGACCCAGTACTTC. Translation gives CASSSTGAQRGETQYF.